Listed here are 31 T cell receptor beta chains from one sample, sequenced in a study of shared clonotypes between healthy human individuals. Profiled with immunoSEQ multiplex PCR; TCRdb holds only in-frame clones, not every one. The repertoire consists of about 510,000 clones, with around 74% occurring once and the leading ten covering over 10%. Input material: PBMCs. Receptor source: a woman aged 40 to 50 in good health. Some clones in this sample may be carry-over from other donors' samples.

CDR3 sequence (DNA): TGCGCCAGCAGCCCACGACTGCGCGGGACAGACAATGAGCAGTTCTTC. It is translated as CASSPRLRGTDNEQFF. The chain has TRBV5-1 and TRBJ2-1, with a weak D call TRBD1 (7 bases). This CDR3 comprises 16 residues. The germline V gene has CDR1 SGHRS and CDR2 YFSETQ. Trimming took off 4 bases at V and 5 bases at J, with 19 bases between the two ends.

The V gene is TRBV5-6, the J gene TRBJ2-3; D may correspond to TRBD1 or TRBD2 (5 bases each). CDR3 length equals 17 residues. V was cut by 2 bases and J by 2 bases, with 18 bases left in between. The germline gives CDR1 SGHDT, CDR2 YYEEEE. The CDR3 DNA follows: TGTGCCAGCAGCTTATTCCGGGGACGGCAGTACACAGATACGCAGTATTTT. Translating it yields CASSLFRGRQYTDTQYF.

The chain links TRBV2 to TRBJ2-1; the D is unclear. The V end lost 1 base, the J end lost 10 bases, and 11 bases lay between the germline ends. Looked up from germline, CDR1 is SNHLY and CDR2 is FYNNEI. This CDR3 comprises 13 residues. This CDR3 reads CASSEVSPGEQFF. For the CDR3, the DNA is TGTGCCAGCAGTGAAGTTTCTCCTGGGGAGCAGTTCTTC.

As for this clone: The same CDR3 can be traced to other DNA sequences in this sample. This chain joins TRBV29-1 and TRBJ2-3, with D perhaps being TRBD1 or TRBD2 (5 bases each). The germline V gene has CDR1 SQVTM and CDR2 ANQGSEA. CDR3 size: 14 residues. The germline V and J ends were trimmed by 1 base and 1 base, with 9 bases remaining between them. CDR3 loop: CSVEGQGGTDTQYF. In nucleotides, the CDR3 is TGCAGCGTTGAAGGGCAGGGAGGCACAGATACGCAGTATTTT.

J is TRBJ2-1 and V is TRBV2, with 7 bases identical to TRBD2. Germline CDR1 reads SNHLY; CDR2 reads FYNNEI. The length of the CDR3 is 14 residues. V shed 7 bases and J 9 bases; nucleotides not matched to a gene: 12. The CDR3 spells CASTLGDWGGEQFF. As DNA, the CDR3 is TGTGCCAGCACCCTAGGGGATTGGGGGGGTGAGCAGTTCTTC.

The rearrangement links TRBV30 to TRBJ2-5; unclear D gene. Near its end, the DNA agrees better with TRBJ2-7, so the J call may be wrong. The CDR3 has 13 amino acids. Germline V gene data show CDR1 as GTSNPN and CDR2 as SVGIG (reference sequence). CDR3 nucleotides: TGTGCCTGGCGTCTGACTGGATCCTACGAGCAGTACTTC. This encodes CAWRLTGSYEQYF.

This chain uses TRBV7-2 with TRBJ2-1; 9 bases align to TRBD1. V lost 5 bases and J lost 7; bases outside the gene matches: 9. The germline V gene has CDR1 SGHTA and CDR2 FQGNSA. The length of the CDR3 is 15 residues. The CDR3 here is CASSLRQGGKNEQFF. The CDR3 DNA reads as TGTGCCAGCAGCCTTAGACAGGGGGGCAAAAATGAGCAGTTCTTC.

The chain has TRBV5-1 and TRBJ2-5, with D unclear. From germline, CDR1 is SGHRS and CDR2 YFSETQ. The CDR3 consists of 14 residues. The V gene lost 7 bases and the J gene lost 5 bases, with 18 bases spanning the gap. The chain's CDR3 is CASAFLRVEETQYF. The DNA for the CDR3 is TGCGCCAGCGCCTTTTTGCGCGTCGAGGAGACCCAGTACTTC. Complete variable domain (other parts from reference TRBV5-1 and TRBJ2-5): KAGVTQTPRYLIKTRGQQVTLSCSPISGHRSVSWYQQTPGQGLQFLFEYFSETQRNKGNFPGRFSGRQFSNSRSEMNVSTLELGDSALYLCASAFLRVEETQYFGPGTRLLVL.

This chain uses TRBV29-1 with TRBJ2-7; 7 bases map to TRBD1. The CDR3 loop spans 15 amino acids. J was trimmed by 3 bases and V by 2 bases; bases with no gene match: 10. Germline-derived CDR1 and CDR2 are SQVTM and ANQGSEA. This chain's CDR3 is CSVELGQMGIYEQYF. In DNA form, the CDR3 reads TGCAGCGTTGAATTGGGACAGATGGGCATCTACGAGCAGTACTTC.

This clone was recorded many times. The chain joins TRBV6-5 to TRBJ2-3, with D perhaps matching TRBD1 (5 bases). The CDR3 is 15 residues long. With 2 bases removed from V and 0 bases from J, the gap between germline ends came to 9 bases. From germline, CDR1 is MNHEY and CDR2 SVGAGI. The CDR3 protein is CASSYDSSSTDTQYF. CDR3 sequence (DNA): TGTGCCAGCAGTTACGACAGCTCCAGCACAGATACGCAGTATTTT.

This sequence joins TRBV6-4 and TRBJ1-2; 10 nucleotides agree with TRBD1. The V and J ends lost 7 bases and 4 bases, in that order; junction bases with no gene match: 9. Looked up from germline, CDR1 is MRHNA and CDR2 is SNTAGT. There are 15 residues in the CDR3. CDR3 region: CASTGQGVFSYGYTF. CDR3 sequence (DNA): TGTGCCAGCACCGGACAGGGGGTATTTTCCTATGGCTACACCTTC.

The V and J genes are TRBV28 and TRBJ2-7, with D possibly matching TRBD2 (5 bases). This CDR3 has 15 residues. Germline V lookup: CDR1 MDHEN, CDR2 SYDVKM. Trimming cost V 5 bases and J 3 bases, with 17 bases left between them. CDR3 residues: CASSTPRGEGYEQYF. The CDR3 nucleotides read TGTGCCAGCAGTACCCCCCGGGGAGAGGGCTACGAGCAGTACTTC.

The CDR3 region has the DNA TGTGCCAGCGGGGACGGACAGGGAGGCTTGTGGGCTTTCTTT. This codes for CASGDGQGGLWAFF. V and J are TRBV19 and TRBJ1-1; TRBD1 matches 8 bases. J lost 11 bases, V lost 9 bases, and 17 bases had no gene match. This CDR3 is 14 amino acids long. CDR1 and CDR2 from the germline V gene are LNHDA and SQIVND (reference sequence).

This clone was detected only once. CDR3 sequence: CASSRIAGGMADTQYF. The CDR3 DNA follows: TGTGCCAGCAGTCGGATAGCGGGAGGTATGGCAGATACGCAGTATTTT. The chain links TRBV2 to TRBJ2-3; 10 bases are a match to TRBD2. Unmatched junction bases numbered 9, after V lost 5 bases and J lost 4 bases. The CDR3 spans 16 residues. Germline V lookup: CDR1 SNHLY, CDR2 FYNNEI.

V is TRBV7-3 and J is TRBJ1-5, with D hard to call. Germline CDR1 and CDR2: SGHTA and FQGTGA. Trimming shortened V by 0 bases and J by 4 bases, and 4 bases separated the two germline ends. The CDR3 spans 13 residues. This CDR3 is CASSLTPNQPQHF. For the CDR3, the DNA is TGTGCCAGCAGCTTAACCCCGAATCAGCCCCAGCATTTT.

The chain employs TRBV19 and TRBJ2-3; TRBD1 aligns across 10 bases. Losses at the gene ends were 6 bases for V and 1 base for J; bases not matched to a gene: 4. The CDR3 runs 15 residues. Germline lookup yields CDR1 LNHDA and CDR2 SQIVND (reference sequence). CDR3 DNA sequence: TGTGCCAGTAGGGTCGGGACAGGGGGCACAGATACGCAGTATTTT. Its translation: CASRVGTGGTDTQYF.

The CDR3 here is CAWSVGLAPQETQYF. CDR3 DNA sequence: TGTGCCTGGAGTGTTGGATTAGCACCACAAGAGACCCAGTACTTC. The chain recombines TRBV30 with TRBJ2-5; D unresolved. Trimming shortened V by 0 bases and J by 2 bases, and 13 bases separated the two germline ends. There are 15 residues in the CDR3. CDR1 is GTSNPN and CDR2 is SVGIG in the germline V gene (reference sequence).

In DNA, the CDR3 is TGTGCCAGCAGTGGGACCGGTGTGCAGTATTTT. Encoded protein: CASSGTGVQYF. The chain uses TRBV2 and TRBJ2-3, with D unclear. Trimming took off 4 bases at V and 11 bases at J, with 10 bases between the two ends. Looked up from germline, CDR1 is SNHLY and CDR2 is FYNNEI. This CDR3 is built from 11 residues.

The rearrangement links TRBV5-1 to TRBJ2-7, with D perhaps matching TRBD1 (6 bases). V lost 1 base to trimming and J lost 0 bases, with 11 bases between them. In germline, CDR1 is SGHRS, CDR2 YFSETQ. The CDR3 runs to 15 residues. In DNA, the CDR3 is TGCGCCAGCAGCTTGAACACAGGGAGCTCCTACGAGCAGTACTTC. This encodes CASSLNTGSSYEQYF. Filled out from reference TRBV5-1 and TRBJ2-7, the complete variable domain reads KAGVTQTPRYLIKTRGQQVTLSCSPISGHRSVSWYQQTPGQGLQFLFEYFSETQRNKGNFPGRFSGRQFSNSRSEMNVSTLELGDSALYLCASSLNTGSSYEQYFGPGTRLTVT.

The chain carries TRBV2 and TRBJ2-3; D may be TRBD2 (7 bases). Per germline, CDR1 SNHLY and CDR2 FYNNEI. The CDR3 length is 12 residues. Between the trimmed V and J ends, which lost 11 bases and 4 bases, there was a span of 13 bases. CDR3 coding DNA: TGTGCCGCGGGGGCGCCGTCAGATACGCAGTATTTT. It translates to CAAGAPSDTQYF.

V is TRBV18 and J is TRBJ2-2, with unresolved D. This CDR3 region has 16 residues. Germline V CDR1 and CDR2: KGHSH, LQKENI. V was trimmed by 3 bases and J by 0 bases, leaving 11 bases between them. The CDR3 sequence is CASSPRKASNTGELFF. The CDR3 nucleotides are TGTGCCAGCTCACCGAGGAAAGCGTCGAACACCGGGGAGCTGTTTTTT.

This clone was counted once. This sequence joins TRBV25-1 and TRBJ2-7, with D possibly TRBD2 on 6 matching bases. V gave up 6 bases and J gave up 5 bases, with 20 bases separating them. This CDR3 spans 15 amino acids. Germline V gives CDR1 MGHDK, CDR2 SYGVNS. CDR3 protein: CASSYPSRRGHEQYF. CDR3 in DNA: TGTGCCAGCAGCTACCCGTCCCGGAGGGGTCACGAGCAGTACTTC.

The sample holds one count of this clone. The chain's CDR3 is CASSWTSTHEQYF. The CDR3 nucleotides read TGTGCCAGCAGTTGGACTAGCACTCACGAGCAGTACTTC. The chain joins TRBV2 to TRBJ2-7, with TRBD2 matching 8 bases. V shed 5 bases and J 5 bases; nucleotides not matched to a gene: 5. CDR1 SNHLY and CDR2 FYNNEI come from the germline V gene. The CDR3 runs to 13 residues.

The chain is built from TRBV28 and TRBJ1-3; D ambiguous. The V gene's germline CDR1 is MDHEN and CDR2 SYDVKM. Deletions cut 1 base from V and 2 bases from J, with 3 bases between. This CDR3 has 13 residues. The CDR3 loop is CASSLFAGNTIYF. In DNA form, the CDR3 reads TGTGCCAGCAGTTTATTCGCTGGAAACACCATATATTTT.

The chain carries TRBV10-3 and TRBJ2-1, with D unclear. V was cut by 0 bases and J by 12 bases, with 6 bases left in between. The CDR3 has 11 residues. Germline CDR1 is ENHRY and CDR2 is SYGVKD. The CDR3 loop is CAISESLAQFF. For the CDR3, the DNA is TGTGCCATCAGTGAGTCACTCGCGCAGTTCTTC.

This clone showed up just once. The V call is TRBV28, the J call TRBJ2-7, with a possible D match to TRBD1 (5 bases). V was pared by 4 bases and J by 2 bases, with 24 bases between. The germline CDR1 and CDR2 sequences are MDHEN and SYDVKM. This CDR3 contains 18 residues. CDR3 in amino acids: CASSSSPVSRAVPYEQYF. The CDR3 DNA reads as TGTGCCAGCAGTTCGAGCCCCGTTAGCAGGGCCGTTCCCTACGAGCAGTACTTC.

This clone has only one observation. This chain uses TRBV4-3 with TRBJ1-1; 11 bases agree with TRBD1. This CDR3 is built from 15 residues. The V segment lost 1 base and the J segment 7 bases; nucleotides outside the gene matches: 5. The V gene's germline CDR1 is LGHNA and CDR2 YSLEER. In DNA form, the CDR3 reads TGCGCCAGCAGCCAAGTCAGGACAGGGGGCAGTGAAGCTTTCTTT. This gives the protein CASSQVRTGGSEAFF.

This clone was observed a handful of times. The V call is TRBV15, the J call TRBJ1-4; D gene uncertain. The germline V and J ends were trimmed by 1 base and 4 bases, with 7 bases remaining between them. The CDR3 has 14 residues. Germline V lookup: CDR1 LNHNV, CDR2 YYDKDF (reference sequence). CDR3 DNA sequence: TGTGCCACCAGCAGAGCGCTGATTAATGAAAAACTGTTTTTT. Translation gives CATSRALINEKLFF.

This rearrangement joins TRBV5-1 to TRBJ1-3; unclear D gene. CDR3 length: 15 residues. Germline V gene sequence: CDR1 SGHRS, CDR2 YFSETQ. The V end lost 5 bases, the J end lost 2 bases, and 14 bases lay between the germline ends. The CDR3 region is CASRIAYEAGNTIYF. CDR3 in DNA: TGCGCCAGCAGAATAGCTTATGAGGCTGGAAACACCATATATTTT.

As DNA, the CDR3 is TGCGCCAGCTCGGGACAGAGCTCCTACGAGCAGTACTTC. Translated, it gives CASSGQSSYEQYF. V and J are TRBV10-1 and TRBJ2-7; 7 bases are a match to TRBD1. The germline gives CDR1 WNHNN, CDR2 SYGVQD (reference sequence). V shed 8 bases and J 0 bases; nucleotides not matched to a gene: 4. This CDR3 region has 13 residues.

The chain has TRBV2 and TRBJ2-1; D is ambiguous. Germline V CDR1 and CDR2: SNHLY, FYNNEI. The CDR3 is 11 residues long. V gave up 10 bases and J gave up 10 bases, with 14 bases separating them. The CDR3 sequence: CAIVAVREQFF. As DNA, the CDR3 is TGTGCCATTGTAGCAGTCAGGGAGCAGTTCTTC.